This paragraph covers one T cell receptor beta chain sequence. Its antigen remains unidentified. Noted treatment: approximately nine-day PBMC culture with coronavirus spike peptide pools or control peptides (ViraFEST assay). CDR1 is MDHEN, CDR2 SYDVKM, per germline. CDR3 length equals 16 residues. The ends were cut back, 8 bases at V and 5 bases at J, with 24 bases in the middle. With the Oncomine TCR Beta short-read assay, DNA from cultured CD4+ T cells was sequenced. TCRdb reanalysed the PCR reads using MiXCR and keeps one entry per CDR3 protein. The repertoire includes under 20,000 distinct CDR3 sequences, around 40% of them detected once, and about 6% sits in the top ten. The data were taken from a study of vaccination and CD4 T cells after COVID-19. Broader study findings: Median SARS-CoV-2-reactive clonotype numbers went up from about 22 to 38, but not significantly.

The input for sequencing was CD4+ T cells from blood, cultured in vitro, taken after SARS-CoV-2 vaccination. The TCR comes from a human donor who had recovered from COVID-19. V and J are TRBV28 and TRBJ2-5; a weak D match, TRBD2 (7 bases). The CDR3 DNA sequence: TGTGCCAGCCGTTCAAGGGGGGGCAGTAAGGCGGAGACCCAGTACTTC. Protein product: CASRSRGGSKAETQYF.